This entry lists 21 T cell receptor beta chains sequenced from one sample in a study of T cell responses to AZD1222 COVID-19 vaccine. Only in-frame clones appear in the TCRdb table, and some are missing; sequencing was by immunoSEQ multiplex PCR. The data hold under 95,000 clones, with approximately 89% observed a single time. Sequencing was performed on peripheral blood, taken on day 0 of AZD1222 vaccination. These receptors were obtained from an adult in good health.

The J gene is TRBJ2-1, the V gene TRBV12-3 or TRBV12-4; tentatively, D is TRBD2 (6 bases). The CDR3 sequence is 13 residues long. The V gene lost 7 bases and the J gene lost 8 bases, with 15 bases spanning the gap. CDR3 DNA sequence: TGTGCCAGCACTTCGGGGGTTTACGATGAGCAGTTCTTC. Translation: CASTSGVYDEQFF.

J is TRBJ1-1 and V is TRBV6-5, with D uncertain. The CDR3 has 13 amino acids. V lost 5 bases and J 1 base, leaving 8 bases between the germline ends. Germline V lookup: CDR1 MNHEY, CDR2 SVGAGI. CDR3 loop: CASSSLGNTEAFF. CDR3 in DNA: TGTGCCAGCAGTAGTCTGGGGAACACTGAAGCTTTCTTT.

In the case of this clone: Other DNA sequences of this sample code for an identical CDR3. V and J are TRBV19 and TRBJ1-6; D may be TRBD1 (5 bases). From germline, CDR1 is LNHDA and CDR2 SQIVND (reference sequence). There are 14 residues in the CDR3. V lost 4 bases and J 7 bases, leaving 11 bases between the germline ends. CDR3 amino acids: CASSTGTANSPLHF. Written as DNA, the CDR3 is TGTGCCAGTAGTACCGGGACCGCGAATTCACCCCTCCACTTT.

The rearrangement uses TRBV7-9 and TRBJ1-2, with a weak D call TRBD1 (6 bases). V was cut by 5 bases and J by 6 bases, with 22 bases left in between. The length of the CDR3 is 16 residues. Germline CDR1 SEHNR, CDR2 FQNEAQ (reference sequence). The CDR3 region has the DNA TGTGCCAGCAGCATACTCGGGACATCGTTGAACAATGGCTACACCTTC. It encodes CASSILGTSLNNGYTF.

The chain employs TRBV27 and TRBJ2-1; D remains unclear. The CDR3 contains 14 residues. V was trimmed by 0 bases and J by 6 bases, leaving 9 bases between them. Germline values: CDR1 MNHEY, CDR2 SMNVEV (reference sequence). The CDR3 DNA reads TGTGCCAGCAGTTTATCATCCAGAAGCAATGAGCAGTTCTTC. Amino acids: CASSLSSRSNEQFF.

This CDR3 is CASSPPTGSNYGYTF. The CDR3 bases are TGTGCCAGCAGCCCGCCGACAGGGTCGAACTATGGCTACACCTTC. The chain carries TRBV5-4 and TRBJ1-2; 7 bases map to TRBD1. The trim removed 4 bases at V and 2 bases at J, leaving 8 bases unmatched. Per the germline V gene, CDR1 is SGHNT and CDR2 is YYREEE (reference sequence). The CDR3 runs 15 residues.

This clone occurred once. The chain couples TRBV18 to TRBJ2-7; 9 bases are a match to TRBD2. The V gene's germline CDR1 is KGHSH and CDR2 LQKENI. The CDR3 has 16 residues. J gave up 1 base and V 6 bases, and 10 bases lay outside the gene matches. CDR3 protein: CASSSRAGGFSYEQYF. The CDR3 DNA reads as TGTGCCAGCTCGTCGCGGGCGGGGGGGTTTTCCTACGAGCAGTACTTC.

The genes are TRBV5-4 and TRBJ2-1; the match to TRBD1 covers 7 bases. Trimming took 0 bases from V and 2 from J; bases not matched to a gene: 2. The CDR3 covers 15 residues. Germline lookup yields CDR1 SGHNT and CDR2 YYREEE (reference sequence). For the CDR3, the DNA is TGTGCCAGCAGCTTGGACAGGGGAACCTACAATGAGCAGTTCTTC. It specifies CASSLDRGTYNEQFF.

The V call is TRBV30, the J call TRBJ1-5; no reliable D call. The CDR3 covers 12 residues. Germline V gives CDR1 GTSNPN, CDR2 SVGIG (reference sequence). V lost 2 bases and J lost 4, with 6 bases in between. The CDR3 nucleotides are TGTGCCTGGAGTATAGGGAATCAGCCCCAGCATTTT. This sequence encodes CAWSIGNQPQHF. The whole variable domain, filled in from reference TRBV30 and TRBJ1-5, reads SQTIHQWPATLVQPVGSPLSLECTVEGTSNPNLYWYRQAAGRGLQLLFYSVGIGQISSEVPQNLSASRPQDRQFILSSKKLLLSDSGFYLCAWSIGNQPQHFGDGTRLSIL.

This sequence joins TRBV7-2 and TRBJ2-1; no reliable D call. Trimming took off 5 bases at V and 5 bases at J, with 10 bases between the two ends. This CDR3 region has 13 residues. Germline V gene sequence: CDR1 SGHTA, CDR2 FQGNSA. The CDR3 sequence is CASSAYSHNEQFF. The CDR3 nucleotides are TGTGCCAGCAGCGCCTACAGTCACAATGAGCAGTTCTTC.

J is TRBJ2-7 and V is TRBV7-2; 10 bases line up with TRBD2. This CDR3 has 14 amino acids. The germline gives CDR1 SGHTA, CDR2 FQGNSA. The ends lost 5 bases at V and 6 bases at J; junction bases unmatched: 7. The CDR3 loop reads CASSQTLAGGEQYF. The CDR3 DNA reads TGTGCCAGCAGCCAAACCTTAGCGGGAGGCGAGCAGTACTTC.

The chain recombines TRBV5-1 with TRBJ2-7; D gene uncertain. Germline-derived CDR1 and CDR2 are SGHRS and YFSETQ. The CDR3 covers 12 residues. V lost 1 base to trimming and J lost 0 bases, with 2 bases between them. The CDR3 DNA follows: TGCGCCAGCAGCTTGAGCTCCTACGAGCAGTACTTC. It yields the protein CASSLSSYEQYF.

This sequence joins TRBV4-1 and TRBJ2-1; no reliable D call. Germline CDR1 and CDR2: MGHRA and YSYEKL. V was cut by 0 bases and J by 0 bases, with 6 bases left in between. The CDR3 has 15 residues. The CDR3 spells CASSQDWSSYNEQFF. Here the CDR3 DNA reads TGCGCCAGCAGCCAAGATTGGAGCTCCTACAATGAGCAGTTCTTC.

The chain couples TRBV18 to TRBJ1-2, with D tentatively TRBD1 (5 bases). Germline loops: CDR1 KGHSH, CDR2 LQKENI. The CDR3 spans 12 residues. V lost 3 bases and J 6 bases, leaving 8 bases between the germline ends. As DNA, the CDR3 is TGTGCCAGCTCACCGGGGGTCCATGGCTACACCTTC. Translated, it gives CASSPGVHGYTF. Variable domain in full (rest from reference TRBV18 and TRBJ1-2): NAGVMQNPRHLVRRRGQEARLRCSPMKGHSHVYWYRQLPEEGLKFMVYLQKENIIDESGMPKERFSAEFPKEGPSILRIQQVVRGDSAAYFCASSPGVHGYTFGSGTRLTVV.

The gene calls are TRBV19 and TRBJ1-4; D unclear. Trimming pared 3 bases from V and 8 bases from J, leaving 13 bases between. The germline CDR1 and CDR2 sequences are LNHDA and SQIVND (reference sequence). The CDR3 covers 14 residues. The CDR3 protein is CASSMGRVGEKLFF. CDR3 nucleotide sequence: TGTGCCAGTAGTATGGGAAGGGTTGGGGAAAAACTGTTTTTT. Using reference TRBV19 and TRBJ1-4 for the parts outside the CDR3, the full variable domain is DGGITQSPKYLFRKEGQNVTLSCEQNLNHDAMYWYRQDPGQGLRLIYYSQIVNDFQKGDIAEGYSVSREKKESFPLTVTSAQKNPTAFYLCASSMGRVGEKLFFGSGTQLSVL.

This rearrangement joins TRBV11-2 to TRBJ1-1, with unresolved D. V was trimmed by 6 bases and J by 6 bases, leaving 11 bases between them. The V gene's germline CDR1 is SGHAT and CDR2 FQNNGV. This CDR3 is built from 12 residues. The CDR3 region has the DNA TGTGCCAGCAGGCGCGGAAGGGCTGAAGCTTTCTTT. Residues: CASRRGRAEAFF.

The rearrangement joins TRBV12-3 or TRBV12-4 to TRBJ1-2; 7 bases match TRBD1. The CDR3 contains 13 residues. V shed 6 bases and J 11 bases; nucleotides not matched to a gene: 12. The CDR3 nucleotides read TGTGCCAGCAGGCCGACTCCCGGGACAGAATACACCTTC. Amino acid sequence: CASRPTPGTEYTF.

V usage is TRBV24-1 and J usage is TRBJ2-5, with 10 bases lining up with TRBD2. V lost 7 bases and J lost 3; bases outside the gene matches: 4. Germline V gives CDR1 KGHDR, CDR2 SFDVKD. This CDR3 is built from 14 residues. CDR3: CATSPSGGEETQYF. As DNA, the CDR3 is TGTGCCACCAGCCCTAGCGGGGGTGAAGAGACCCAGTACTTC.

This clone was counted only a few times. V usage is TRBV5-5 and J usage is TRBJ1-4; D is unclear. Germline-derived CDR1 and CDR2 are SGHKS and YYEKEE (reference sequence). Trimming cost V 0 bases and J 1 base, with 7 bases left between them. This CDR3 is built from 15 residues. The DNA for the CDR3 is TGTGCCAGCAGCTTGGTGGAGGGAACTAATGAAAAACTGTTTTTT. Its protein product is CASSLVEGTNEKLFF.

The CDR3 loop reads CSASDGRDTEAFF. CDR3 sequence (DNA): TGCAGTGCTAGTGACGGGAGGGACACTGAAGCTTTCTTT. J is TRBJ1-1 and V is TRBV20-1; D is unresolved. V lost 3 bases and J lost 3, with 11 bases in between. This CDR3 contains 13 residues. CDR1 is DFQATT, CDR2 SNEGSKA, per germline (reference sequence).

J is TRBJ2-1 and V is TRBV10-2, with 12 bases that match TRBD2. Trimming removed 7 bases from V and 8 bases from J; junction bases left unmatched: 6. This CDR3 has 14 residues. Germline CDR1 and CDR2: WSHSY and SAAADI. The CDR3 coding sequence is TGCGCCAGCAAGACTAGCGGGAGTTATTATGAGCAGTTCTTC. Amino acid sequence: CASKTSGSYYEQFF.